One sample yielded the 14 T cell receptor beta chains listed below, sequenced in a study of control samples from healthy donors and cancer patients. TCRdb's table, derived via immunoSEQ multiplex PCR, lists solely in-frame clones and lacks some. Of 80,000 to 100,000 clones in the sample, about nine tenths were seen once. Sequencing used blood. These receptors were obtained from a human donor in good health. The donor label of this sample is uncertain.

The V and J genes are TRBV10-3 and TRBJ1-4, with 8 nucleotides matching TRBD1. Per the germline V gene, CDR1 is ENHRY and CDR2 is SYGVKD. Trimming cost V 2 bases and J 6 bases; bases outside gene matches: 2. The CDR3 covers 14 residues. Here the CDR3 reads CAISEGTGHEKLFF. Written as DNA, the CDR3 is TGTGCCATCAGTGAGGGGACAGGACATGAAAAACTGTTTTTT.

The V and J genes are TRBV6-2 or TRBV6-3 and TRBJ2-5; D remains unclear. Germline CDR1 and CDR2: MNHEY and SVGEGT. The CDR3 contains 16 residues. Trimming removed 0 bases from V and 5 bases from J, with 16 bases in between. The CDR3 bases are TGTGCCAGCAGTTACTCTATTGGGTCCCCTGAGGAGACCCAGTACTTC. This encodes CASSYSIGSPEETQYF.

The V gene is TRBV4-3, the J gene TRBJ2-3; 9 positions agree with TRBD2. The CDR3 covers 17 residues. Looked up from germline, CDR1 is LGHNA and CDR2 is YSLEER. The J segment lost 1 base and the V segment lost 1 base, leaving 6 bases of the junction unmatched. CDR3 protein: CASSQGGGAGGTDTQYF. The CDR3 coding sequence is TGCGCCAGCAGCCAAGGCGGGGGGGCCGGCGGCACAGATACGCAGTATTTT.

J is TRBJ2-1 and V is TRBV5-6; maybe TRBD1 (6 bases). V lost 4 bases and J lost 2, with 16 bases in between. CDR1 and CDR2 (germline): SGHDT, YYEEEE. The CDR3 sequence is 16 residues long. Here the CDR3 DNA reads TGTGCCAGCAGCCAAATTGACAGGAGAACCTACAATGAGCAGTTCTTC. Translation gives CASSQIDRRTYNEQFF.

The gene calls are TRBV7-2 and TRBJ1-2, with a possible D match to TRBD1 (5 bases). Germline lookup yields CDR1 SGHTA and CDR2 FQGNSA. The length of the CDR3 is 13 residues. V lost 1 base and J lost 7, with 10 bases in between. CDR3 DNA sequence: TGTGCCAGCAGCTTAGATTTCCAGGGTGGCTACACCTTC. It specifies CASSLDFQGGYTF.

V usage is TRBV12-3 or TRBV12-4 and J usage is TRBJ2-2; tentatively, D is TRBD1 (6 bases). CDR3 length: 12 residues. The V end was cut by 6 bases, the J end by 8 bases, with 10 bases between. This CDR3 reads CASSPDRGELFF. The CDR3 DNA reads TGTGCCAGCAGCCCTGACAGGGGGGAGCTGTTTTTT.

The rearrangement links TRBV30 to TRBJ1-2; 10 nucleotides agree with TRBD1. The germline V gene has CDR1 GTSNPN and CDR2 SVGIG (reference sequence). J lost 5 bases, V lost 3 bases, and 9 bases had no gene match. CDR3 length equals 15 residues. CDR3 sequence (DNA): TGTGCCTGGAGGCGACAGGGGGCGATTAATTATGGCTACACCTTC. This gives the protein CAWRRQGAINYGYTF.

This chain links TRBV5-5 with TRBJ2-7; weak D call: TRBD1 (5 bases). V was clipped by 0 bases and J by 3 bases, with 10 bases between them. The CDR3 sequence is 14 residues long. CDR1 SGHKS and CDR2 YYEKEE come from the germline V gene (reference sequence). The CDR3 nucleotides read TGTGCCAGCAGCTTGGGGACACCTTTCTACGAGCAGTACTTC. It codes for CASSLGTPFYEQYF.

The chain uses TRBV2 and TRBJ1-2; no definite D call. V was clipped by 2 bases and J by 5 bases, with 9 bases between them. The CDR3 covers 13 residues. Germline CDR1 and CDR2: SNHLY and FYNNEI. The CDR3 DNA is TGTGCCAGCAGTGAATTTAAGGGTTATGGCTACACCTTC. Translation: CASSEFKGYGYTF.

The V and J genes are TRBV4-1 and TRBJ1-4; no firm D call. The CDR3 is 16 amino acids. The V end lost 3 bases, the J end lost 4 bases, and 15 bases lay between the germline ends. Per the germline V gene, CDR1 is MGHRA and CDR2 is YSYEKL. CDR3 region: CASSHDPGIRNEKLFF. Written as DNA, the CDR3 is TGCGCCAGCAGCCACGACCCCGGGATCCGTAATGAAAAACTGTTTTTT.

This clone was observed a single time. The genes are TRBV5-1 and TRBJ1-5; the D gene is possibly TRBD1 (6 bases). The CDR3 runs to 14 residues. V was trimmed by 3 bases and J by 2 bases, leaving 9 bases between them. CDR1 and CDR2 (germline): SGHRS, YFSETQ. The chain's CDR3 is CASSSEGGNQPQHF. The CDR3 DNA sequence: TGCGCCAGCAGCTCGGAGGGGGGCAATCAGCCCCAGCATTTT.

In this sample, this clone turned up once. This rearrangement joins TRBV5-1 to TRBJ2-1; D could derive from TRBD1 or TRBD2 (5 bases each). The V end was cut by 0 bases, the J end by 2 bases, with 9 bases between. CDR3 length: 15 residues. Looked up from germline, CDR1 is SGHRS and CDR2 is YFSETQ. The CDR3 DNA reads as TGCGCCAGCAGCTTGGGGGGGTTGGCCTACAATGAGCAGTTCTTC. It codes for CASSLGGLAYNEQFF.

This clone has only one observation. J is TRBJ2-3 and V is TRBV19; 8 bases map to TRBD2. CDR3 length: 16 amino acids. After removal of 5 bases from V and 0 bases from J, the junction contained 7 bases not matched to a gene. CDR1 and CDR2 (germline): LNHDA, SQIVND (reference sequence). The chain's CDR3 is CASSARGALSTDTQYF. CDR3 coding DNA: TGTGCCAGTAGTGCGCGGGGGGCCCTCAGCACAGATACGCAGTATTTT.

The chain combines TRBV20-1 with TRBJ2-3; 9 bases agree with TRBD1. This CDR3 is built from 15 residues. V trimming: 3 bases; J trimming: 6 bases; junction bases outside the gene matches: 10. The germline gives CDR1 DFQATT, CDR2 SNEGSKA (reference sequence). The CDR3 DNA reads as TGCAGTGCTAGTATCCTGGGACAGGGAGGGGATACGCAGTATTTT. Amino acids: CSASILGQGGDTQYF.